Sequencing of this TCR beta chain was carried out in a study of CD8+ T cells in alopecia areata. Concerning this clone: The antigen is undetermined.

The CDR3 contains 16 residues. The junction had 5 bases not matched to a gene; V was cut back by 0 bases and J by 2 bases. In germline, CDR1 is MNHEY, CDR2 SVGAGI. General observations from the study: With just one nonresponder, it is still uncertain whether baseline CD8+ expansion relates to response.

RNA extraction and reverse transcription yielded cDNA as sequencing template. Only in-frame clones appear in the TCRdb table, and some are missing; sequencing was by immunoSEQ multiplex PCR. Here the sample spans about 250,000 clones, roughly 63% being singletons. Treatment in this sample: oral pan-JAK inhibitor, 5-10 mg twice daily. Punch biopsies of lesional scalp, plus peripheral blood, were taken from alopecia areata patients. This specimen was CD4+ T cells sorted from blood, taken around week 54, from a patient treated with tofacitinib. The chain links TRBV6-5 to TRBJ2-3; TRBD1 matches 7 bases. This clonotype was sampled from a human donor with alopecia areata. The CDR3 reads CASSYSPGGSTDTQYF. The CDR3 DNA reads as TGTGCCAGCAGTTACTCTCCAGGGGGTTCCACAGATACGCAGTATTTT.